The T cell receptor beta chain under discussion was sequenced for a study of spatial heterogeneity in lung cancer. Study-level findings and limits: Tumoral mutation counts were tracked by counts of expanded intratumoral alpha and beta TCRs.

MiXCR, run by TCRdb on the 5' RACE reads, gives a single entry per CDR3 protein. Here the sample spans thousands of distinct CDR3 sequences, over 20% being singletons. Time point given: sample taken at primary tumor resection. The sample holds a few counts of this clonotype. Its antigen is unknown. V lost 4 bases and J lost 4, with 4 bases in between. The CDR3 contains 12 residues. CDR1 and CDR2 (germline): KGHDR, SFDVKD. The TCR comes from a male donor with early-stage non-small cell lung cancer. The chain carries TRBV24-1 and TRBJ2-1; D remains ambiguous. The sample was lung tumor tissue, taken at surgery. Here the CDR3 reads CATSDKYNEQFF. DNA for the CDR3: TGTGCCACCAGTGACAAGTACAATGAGCAGTTCTTC.